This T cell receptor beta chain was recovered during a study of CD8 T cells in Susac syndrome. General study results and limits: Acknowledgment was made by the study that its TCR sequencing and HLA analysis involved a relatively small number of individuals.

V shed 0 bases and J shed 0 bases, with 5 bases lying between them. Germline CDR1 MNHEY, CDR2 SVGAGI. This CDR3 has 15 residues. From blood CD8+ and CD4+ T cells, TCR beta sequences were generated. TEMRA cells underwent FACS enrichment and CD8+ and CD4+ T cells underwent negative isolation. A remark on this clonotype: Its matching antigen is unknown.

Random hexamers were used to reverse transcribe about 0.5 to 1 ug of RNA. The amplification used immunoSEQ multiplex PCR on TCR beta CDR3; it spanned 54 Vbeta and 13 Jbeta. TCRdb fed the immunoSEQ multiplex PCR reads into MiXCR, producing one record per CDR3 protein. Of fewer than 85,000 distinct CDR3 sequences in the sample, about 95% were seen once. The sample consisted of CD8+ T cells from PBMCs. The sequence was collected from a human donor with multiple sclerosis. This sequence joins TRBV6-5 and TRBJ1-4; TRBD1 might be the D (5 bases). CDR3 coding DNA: TGTGCCAGCAGTTACTCGGGGGCAACTAATGAAAAACTGTTTTTT. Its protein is CASSYSGATNEKLFF.